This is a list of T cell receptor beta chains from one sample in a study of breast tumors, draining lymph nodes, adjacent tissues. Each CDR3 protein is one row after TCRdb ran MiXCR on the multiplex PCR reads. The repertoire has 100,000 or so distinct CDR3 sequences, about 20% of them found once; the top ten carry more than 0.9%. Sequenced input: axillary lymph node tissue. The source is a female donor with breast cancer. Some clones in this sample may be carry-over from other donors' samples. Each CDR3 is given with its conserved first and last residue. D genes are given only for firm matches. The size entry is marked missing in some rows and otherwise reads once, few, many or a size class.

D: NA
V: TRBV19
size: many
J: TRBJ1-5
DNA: TGTGCCAGCTCGACTCCCGGGACGGCTTATCAGCCCCAGCATTTT
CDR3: CASSTPGTAYQPQHF

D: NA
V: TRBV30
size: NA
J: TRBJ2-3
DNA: TGTGCCTGGAGTCCGCGGGACATTGTCACAGATACGCAGTATTTT
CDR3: CAWSPRDIVTDTQYF

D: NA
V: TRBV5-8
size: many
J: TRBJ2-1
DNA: TGTGCCAGCGGGGGGAAGGGGAGGAAGGAGCAGTTCTTC
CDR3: CASGGKGRKEQFF

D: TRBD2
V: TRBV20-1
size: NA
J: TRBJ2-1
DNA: TGCAGTGCTAGATACCGGGGGGGCCCTGGCAATGAGCAGTTCTTC
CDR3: CSARYRGGPGNEQFF

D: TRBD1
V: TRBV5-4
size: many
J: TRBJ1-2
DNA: TGTGCCAGCAGCCCTTGGACAGGGGTGCATGGCTACACCTTC
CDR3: CASSPWTGVHGYTF

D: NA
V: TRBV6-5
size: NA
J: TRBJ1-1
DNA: TGTGCCAGCAGTTACCGGCGAGGTGAAGCTTTCTTT
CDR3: CASSYRRGEAFF

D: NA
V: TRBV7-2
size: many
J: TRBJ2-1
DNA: TGTGCTAGCAGCCAAAGTCTCAATGAGCAGTTCTTC
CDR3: CASSQSLNEQFF

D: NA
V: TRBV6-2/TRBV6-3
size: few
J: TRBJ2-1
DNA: TGTGCCAGCTGCAGCGGACCATTAAATGAGCAGTTCTTC
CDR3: CASCSGPLNEQFF

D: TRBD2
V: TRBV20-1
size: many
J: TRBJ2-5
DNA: TGCAGTGCTAAGAGGACTAGCCGGGAGACCCAGTACTTC
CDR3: CSAKRTSRETQYF

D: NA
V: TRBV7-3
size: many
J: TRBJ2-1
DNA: TGTGCCAGCAGCCGAAGTAACTCCAATGAGCAGTTCTTC
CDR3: CASSRSNSNEQFF

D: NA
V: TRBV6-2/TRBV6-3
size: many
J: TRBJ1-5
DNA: TGTGCCAGCAGCCACAGAAGGGATAGCAATCAGCCCCAGCATTTT
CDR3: CASSHRRDSNQPQHF

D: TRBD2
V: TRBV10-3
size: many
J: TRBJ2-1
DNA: TGTGCCATCGGGACTAGCGGGAGGGTTGGTGAGCAGTTCTTC
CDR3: CAIGTSGRVGEQFF

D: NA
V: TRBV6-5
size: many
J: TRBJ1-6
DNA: TGTGCCAGCAGTTACGCCCAGGGGAATTCACCCCTCCACTTT
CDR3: CASSYAQGNSPLHF

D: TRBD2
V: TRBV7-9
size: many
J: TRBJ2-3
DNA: TGTGCCAGCAGCAACAGACTAGCGGAGGCGGTGTATACGCAGTATTTT
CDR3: CASSNRLAEAVYTQYF

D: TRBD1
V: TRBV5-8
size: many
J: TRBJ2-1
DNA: TGTGCCAGCAGCTTGCCAGGGGGCATCGATGAGCAGTTCTTC
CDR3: CASSLPGGIDEQFF

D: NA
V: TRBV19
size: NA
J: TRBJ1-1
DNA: TGTGCCAGTAGTATAGGTGGAGGGAACACTGAAGCTTTCTTT
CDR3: CASSIGGGNTEAFF

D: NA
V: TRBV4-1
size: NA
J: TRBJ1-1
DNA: TGCGCCAGCAGCCAAGATCCTACGGGACCGCTGAACACTGAAGCTTTCTTT
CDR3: CASSQDPTGPLNTEAFF

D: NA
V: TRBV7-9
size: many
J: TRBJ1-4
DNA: TGTGCCAGCAGCTTGTGGGGGTCGGGAGAAAAACTGTTTTTT
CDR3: CASSLWGSGEKLFF